This record covers a single T cell receptor beta chain. CDR3 length equals 16 residues. V lost 5 bases to trimming and J lost 4 bases, with 20 bases between them. Germline assignment: CDR1 SQVTM and CDR2 ANQGSEA. TCRdb's table, derived via immunoSEQ multiplex PCR, lists solely in-frame clones and lacks some. The sample contains about 70,000 clones, roughly nine tenths of which appear only once. This specimen belongs to a study of blood T cell repertoires in COVID-19. The material sequenced was peripheral blood. The rearrangement joins TRBV29-1 to TRBJ2-2; TRBD2 might be the D (5 bases). The sequence came from a man aged 45 to 65 with acute or convalescent COVID-19. The CDR3 bases are TGCAGCGTTCAGGCCCCAGGCGGAGGTGGCACCGGGGAGCTGTTTTTT. Translating gives CSVQAPGGGGTGELFF.